Below, 18 T cell receptor beta chains from the same sample are listed, as sequenced in a study of T cells in Graves' hyperthyroidism and ophthalmopathy (dated by TCRdb to the late 2010s). The library was built by means of multiplex PCR. The run used an Illumina HiSeq 2000. The TCR beta CDR3 regions were amplified from the RNA transcripts. The first round of RT-PCR for the TCR CDR3 was performed with the HTBI primer set and the Qiagen OneStep RT-PCR kit. In-frame beta chains were kept once TCRdb had trimmed the public reads at Q25 with fastp and called clones with MiXCR. Identical CDR3 proteins give one entry, which carries the most common genes and DNA. The sample table shows around 480,000 distinct CDR3 sequences, and over 13% are seen once. Clones ranked in the top ten supply 15% to 20% of the sample. Sequencing was carried out using blood. These receptors were taken from a woman younger than 35 with Graves' hyperthyroidism.

This clonotype was seen repeatedly, ten times or more. The J gene is TRBJ1-5, the V gene TRBV18, with D unresolved. This CDR3 comprises 18 residues. CDR1 and CDR2 from the germline V gene are KGHSH and LQKENI. Trimming took 1 base from V and 0 from J, leaving 16 bases between them. The CDR3 DNA is TGTGCCAGCTCACCACAGTCGGCAGCTCACTATAGCAATCAGCCCCAGCATTTT. Encoded protein: CASSPQSAAHYSNQPQHF.

About this clonotype itself: A much more abundant neighbour one base away suggests this may be a read error. The chain is built from TRBV6-5 and TRBJ1-4; TRBD1 aligns across 7 bases. Germline loops: CDR1 MNHEY, CDR2 SVGAGI. This CDR3 spans 17 amino acids. The CDR3 spells CASSYSNRGLGNEKLLF. DNA of the CDR3: TGTGCCAGCAGTTACTCGAATAGGGGGCTTGGTAATGAAAAACTGCTTTTT.

This clonotype was seen at least ten times. The V and J genes are TRBV6-1 and TRBJ1-1, with D uncertain. Between the trimmed V and J ends, which lost 7 bases and 0 bases, there was a span of 18 bases. Germline lookup yields CDR1 MNHNS and CDR2 SASEGT. The CDR3 runs 16 residues. The CDR3 DNA is TGTGCCAGCACTCCTCCACCGGGGTTTTTGAACACTGAAGCTTTCTTT. Its translation is CASTPPPGFLNTEAFF.

The chain joins TRBV20-1 to TRBJ2-1; D call uncertain. The germline CDR1 and CDR2 sequences are DFQATT and SNEGSKA (reference sequence). The CDR3 length is 15 residues. V dropped 5 bases and J dropped 5 bases, with 19 bases sitting between them. The CDR3 here is CSAPGFGGPDNEQFF. For the CDR3, the DNA is TGCAGTGCTCCCGGCTTTGGTGGCCCAGACAATGAGCAGTTCTTC.

This clonotype was recorded many times. The gene calls are TRBV4-1 and TRBJ2-7; no definite D call. Germline assignment: CDR1 MGHRA and CDR2 YSYEKL. V lost 1 base and J 3 bases, leaving 10 bases between the germline ends. The CDR3 consists of 14 residues. Here the CDR3 reads CASSQVPADYEQYF. DNA of the CDR3: TGCGCCAGCAGCCAAGTGCCGGCAGACTACGAGCAGTACTTC.

This clonotype showed up many times. V usage is TRBV12-3 or TRBV12-4 and J usage is TRBJ1-1; D uncertain. V was cut by 6 bases and J by 7 bases, with 6 bases left in between. The CDR3 covers 10 residues. The CDR3 sequence: CASSQNEAFF. CDR3 bases: TGTGCCAGCAGCCAAAATGAAGCTTTCTTT.

This clonotype occurred many times. The chain combines TRBV24-1 with TRBJ2-1; 7 bases are shared with TRBD1. This CDR3 is 14 amino acids long. V trimming: 7 bases; J trimming: 6 bases; junction bases outside the gene matches: 8. CDR1 and CDR2 (germline): KGHDR, SFDVKD. Written as DNA, the CDR3 is TGTGCCACCAGAGAGACAGGGTTAGGCAATGAGCAGTTCTTC. It is translated as CATRETGLGNEQFF.

This clonotype was seen more than once but under ten times. The chain combines TRBV4-1 with TRBJ1-1, with D uncertain. The germline V gene encodes CDR1 MGHRA and CDR2 YSYEKL. CDR3 length: 14 amino acids. With 0 bases removed from V and 8 bases from J, the gap between germline ends came to 13 bases. The CDR3 DNA reads as TGCGCCAGCAGCCAAGAATCTTTCGTCGGAGAAGCTTTCTTT. This encodes CASSQESFVGEAFF.

The sample holds a few counts of this clonotype. The J gene is TRBJ1-2, the V gene TRBV5-1; 12 bases are a match to TRBD1. This CDR3 region has 15 residues. Per the germline V gene, CDR1 is SGHRS and CDR2 is YFSETQ. Unmatched junction bases numbered 1, after V lost 2 bases and J lost 2 bases. The CDR3 DNA reads TGCGCCAGCAGCTTTGGGACAGGGGGCAACTATGGCTACACCTTC. Translating it yields CASSFGTGGNYGYTF.

CDR3 coding DNA: TGCAGCGTTGAGTTAACGGCTAACTATGGCTACACCTTC. It is translated as CSVELTANYGYTF. V usage is TRBV29-1 and J usage is TRBJ1-2; no clear D. Germline V gene lookup returns CDR1 SQVTM and CDR2 ANQGSEA. Between the trimmed V and J ends, which lost 3 bases and 0 bases, there was a span of 8 bases. CDR3 length: 13 amino acids.

This clonotype has more than one count but fewer than ten. This CDR3 is CSASPRGRGETQYF. Here the CDR3 DNA reads TGCAGTGCTAGCCCCCGGGGAAGGGGGGAGACCCAGTACTTC. The genes are TRBV20-1 and TRBJ2-5; tentative D call: TRBD1 (6 bases). The CDR3 totals 14 residues. Germline V gives CDR1 DFQATT, CDR2 SNEGSKA (reference sequence). Trimming cost V 3 bases and J 5 bases, with 16 bases left between them.

The chain couples TRBV2 to TRBJ2-7; D might be TRBD1 (7 bases). From germline, CDR1 is SNHLY and CDR2 FYNNEI. This CDR3 comprises 14 residues. With 2 bases removed from V and 4 bases from J, the gap between germline ends came to 12 bases. The CDR3 sequence: CASSEQGGIYEQYF. Written as DNA, the CDR3 is TGTGCCAGCAGTGAACAGGGGGGAATTTACGAGCAGTACTTC. Based on the CDR3 plus reference TRBV2 and TRBJ2-7, the full variable domain is EPEVTQTPSHQVTQMGQEVILRCVPISNHLYFYWYRQILGQKVEFLVSFYNNEISEKSEIFDDQFSVERPDGSNFTLKIRSTKLEDSAMYFCASSEQGGIYEQYFGPGTRLTVT.

This sequence joins TRBV6-2 or TRBV6-3 and TRBJ1-2, with TRBD1 matching 7 bases. The germline gives CDR1 MNHEY, CDR2 SVGEGT. V shed 7 bases, J shed 0 bases, and the junction held 8 bases outside the gene matches. The CDR3 covers 15 residues. CDR3 sequence (DNA): TGTGCCAGCACCTTCATGGGACAGCCTAACTATGGCTACACCTTC. Amino acid sequence: CASTFMGQPNYGYTF.

Ten or more counts support this clonotype. Written as DNA, the CDR3 is TGTGCCATCAGAGACAACGACTCTGGAAACACCATATATTTT. Amino acids: CAIRDNDSGNTIYF. The chain joins TRBV10-3 to TRBJ1-3, with no clear D. The CDR3 has 14 residues. Germline CDR1 and CDR2: ENHRY and SYGVKD. V was clipped by 6 bases and J by 0 bases, with 9 bases between them.

This clonotype was counted at least ten times. V and J are TRBV19 and TRBJ2-2, with TRBD2 identical over 9 bases. The CDR3 extends over 20 amino acids. With V trimmed by 0 bases and J by 0 bases, 11 bases remained unmatched. Germline V lookup: CDR1 LNHDA, CDR2 SQIVND (reference sequence). The chain's CDR3 is CASSIDISGRFPANTGELFF. The CDR3 DNA is TGTGCCAGTAGTATAGATATCAGCGGGAGGTTTCCCGCGAACACCGGGGAGCTGTTTTTT.

The genes are TRBV19 and TRBJ1-1; D remains unclear. This CDR3 is 16 amino acids long. Trimming pared 4 bases from V and 0 bases from J, leaving 15 bases between. Germline-derived CDR1 and CDR2 are LNHDA and SQIVND (reference sequence). DNA of the CDR3: TGTGCCAGTAGTAAGGCAAGGCCTAGGATGAACACTGAAGCTTTCTTT. This sequence encodes CASSKARPRMNTEAFF.

The gene calls are TRBV20-1 and TRBJ2-1; 9 nucleotides align to TRBD2. Germline values: CDR1 DFQATT, CDR2 SNEGSKA (reference sequence). The CDR3 is 15 residues long. V lost 6 bases to trimming and J lost 6 bases; unmatched junction nucleotides: 12. The CDR3 nucleotides are TGCAGTGCCAGGGGACTAGCCCGGGAGATCAATGAGCAGTTCTTC. This encodes CSARGLAREINEQFF.

In this sample, this clonotype turned up many times. This CDR3 is CASSQPQHNEQFF. As DNA, the CDR3 is TGTGCCAGCAGCCAACCACAGCACAATGAGCAGTTCTTC. This sequence joins TRBV4-2 and TRBJ2-1; D not certain. V was clipped by 2 bases and J by 5 bases, with 7 bases between them. Germline CDR1 is LGHNA and CDR2 is YNFKEQ. This CDR3 region has 13 residues.